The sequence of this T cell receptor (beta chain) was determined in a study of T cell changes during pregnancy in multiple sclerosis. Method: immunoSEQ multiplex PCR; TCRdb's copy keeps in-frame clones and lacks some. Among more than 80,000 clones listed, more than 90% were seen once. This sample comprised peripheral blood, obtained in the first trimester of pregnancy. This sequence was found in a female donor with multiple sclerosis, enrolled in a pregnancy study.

CDR3 in amino acids: CASSFGLAGGRGEQFF. CDR3 nucleotide sequence: TGTGCCAGCAGCTTCGGACTAGCGGGGGGAAGAGGTGAGCAGTTCTTC. The chain is built from TRBV7-2 and TRBJ2-1, with 14 bases identical to TRBD2. This CDR3 comprises 16 residues. Germline loops: CDR1 SGHTA, CDR2 FQGNSA. With V trimmed by 3 bases and J by 9 bases, 7 bases remained unmatched. Looking up the rest from reference TRBV7-2 and TRBJ2-1 gives the full variable domain: GAGVSQSPSNKVTEKGKDVELRCDPISGHTALYWYRQSLGQGLEFLIYFQGNSAPDKSGLPSDRFSAERTGGSVSTLTIQRTQQEDSAVYLCASSFGLAGGRGEQFFGPGTRLTVL.